This T cell receptor beta chain was found in a study of T cells after yellow fever vaccination. The table lists this clonotype with a few counts. TCRdb reprocessed the 5' RACE reads via MiXCR and lists one record per CDR3 protein. This sample has 250,000 to 350,000 distinct CDR3 sequences, with around 7% found just once. The receptor comes from a young man who received the YFV17D yellow fever vaccine. The sequences come from PBMCs, collected around 45 days after the first yellow fever vaccination.

The CDR3 loop reads CASTPVRHLSGELFF. For the CDR3, the DNA is TGTGCCAGCACCCCGGTACGACACCTAAGCGGGGAGCTGTTTTTT. The chain joins TRBV12-3 or TRBV12-4 to TRBJ2-2; D is uncertain. Trimming pared 7 bases from V and 7 bases from J, leaving 19 bases between. This CDR3 spans 15 amino acids.